The 4 T cell receptor beta chains below all came from one sample that was sequenced in a study of T cells in Graves' hyperthyroidism and ophthalmopathy. The source material, RNA transcripts, was used to amplify TCR beta CDR3 regions. With the HTBI primer set, the TCR CDR3 went through a first round of RT-PCR. TCRdb re-derived calls from the multiplex PCR reads in MiXCR, one entry per CDR3 protein. Seen here are about 260,000 distinct CDR3 sequences, roughly 15% observed once, and the top ten hold 25% to 30%. The sample consisted of blood. The receptors come from a woman between 18 and 29 years old with Graves' ophthalmopathy.

This clonotype has ten or more counts. The V gene is TRBV7-3, the J gene TRBJ2-1; 9 bases map to TRBD1. Trimming took 4 bases from V and 2 from J; bases not matched to a gene: 3. CDR3 length equals 15 residues. Germline loops: CDR1 SGHTA, CDR2 FQGTGA. In nucleotides, the CDR3 is TGTGCCAGCAGCTCGGGACAGGGACCCTACAATGAGCAGTTCTTC. Translated, it gives CASSSGQGPYNEQFF. Supplemented by reference TRBV7-3 and TRBJ2-1, the full variable domain reads GAGVSQTPSNKVTEKGKYVELRCDPISGHTALYWYRQSLGQGPEFLIYFQGTGAADDSGLPNDRFFAVRPEGSVSTLKIQRTERGDSAVYLCASSSGQGPYNEQFFGPGTRLTVL.

This clonotype was observed at least ten times. The chain employs TRBV7-3 and TRBJ2-1; 11 bases agree with TRBD2. Trimming at V came to 4 bases and at J to 5 bases, leaving 22 bases not matched to a gene. CDR3 size: 21 residues. Per germline, CDR1 SGHTA and CDR2 FQGTGA. The CDR3: CASSSQGQGALYSGGDNEQFF. The CDR3 DNA is TGTGCCAGCAGCTCTCAGGGGCAGGGGGCGCTTTATAGCGGGGGGGACAATGAGCAGTTCTTC.

This clonotype was picked up many times. The V gene is TRBV2, the J gene TRBJ2-5, with 8 nucleotides matching TRBD2. With 4 bases clipped from V and 5 bases from J, the junction kept 6 bases outside the gene matches. The germline gives CDR1 SNHLY, CDR2 FYNNEI. The CDR3 is 14 amino acids. Written as DNA, the CDR3 is TGTGCCAGCAGTGGTCCGGGGGGGCTGGAGACCCAGTACTTC. Translating it yields CASSGPGGLETQYF. The complete variable domain, with remaining parts taken from reference TRBV2 and TRBJ2-5, reads EPEVTQTPSHQVTQMGQEVILRCVPISNHLYFYWYRQILGQKVEFLVSFYNNEISEKSEIFDDQFSVERPDGSNFTLKIRSTKLEDSAMYFCASSGPGGLETQYFGPGTRLLVL.

There are many counts of this clonotype. The rearrangement uses TRBV28 and TRBJ2-1; D gene unclear. V lost 3 bases and J lost 5, with 11 bases in between. Germline CDR1 MDHEN, CDR2 SYDVKM. The CDR3 sequence is 14 residues long. CDR3 sequence (DNA): TGTGCCAGCAGTTTCTTATCCACAGACAATGAGCAGTTCTTC. Its protein product is CASSFLSTDNEQFF. Complete variable domain (other parts from reference TRBV28 and TRBJ2-1): DVKVTQSSRYLVKRTGEKVFLECVQDMDHENMFWYRQDPGLGLRLIYFSYDVKMKEKGDIPEGYSVSREKKERFSLILESASTNQTSMYLCASSFLSTDNEQFFGPGTRLTVL.